Presented here are 8 T cell receptor beta chains from one specimen sequenced in a study of T cell repertoires in cytomegalovirus infection. From the reads, TCRdb called clonotypes with MiXCR, one entry per CDR3 protein. Seen here are about 460,000 distinct CDR3 sequences, about 11% observed once, and the top ten hold 10% to 13%. Sequences were obtained from PBMCs. Receptors originate from a human donor in good health (CMV status not recorded). Some clones in this sample may be carry-over from other donors' samples.

The chain links TRBV19 to TRBJ1-5; 10 bases line up with TRBD1. Trimming took 7 bases from V and 4 from J; bases not matched to a gene: 7. The CDR3 covers 15 residues. Germline loops: CDR1 LNHDA, CDR2 SQIVND (reference sequence). CDR3 loop: CASTTGTGANQPQHF. CDR3 coding DNA: TGTGCCAGTACCACCGGGACAGGGGCTAATCAGCCCCAGCATTTT.

This clonotype was counted between two and nine times. The J gene is TRBJ2-1, the V gene TRBV2; D perhaps matches TRBD2 (6 bases). Germline V gene lookup returns CDR1 SNHLY and CDR2 FYNNEI. CDR3 size: 14 residues. Between the trimmed V and J ends, which lost 5 bases and 12 bases, there was a span of 20 bases. CDR3 DNA: TGTGCCAGCAGTCGGGACTGGGCCCAAAGGGCGCAGTTCTTC. Translation gives CASSRDWAQRAQFF.

This clonotype was found a few times. The chain has TRBV20-1 and TRBJ2-5; D not certain. This CDR3 contains 15 residues. V lost 1 base and J 5 bases, leaving 17 bases between the germline ends. Germline V gene data show CDR1 as DFQATT and CDR2 as SNEGSKA (reference sequence). This CDR3 reads CSARVGKSPQETQYF. CDR3 DNA: TGCAGTGCTAGAGTAGGGAAGAGCCCCCAGGAGACCCAGTACTTC.

This clonotype was seen repeatedly, ten times or more. The chain joins TRBV6-6 to TRBJ1-5, with D unresolved. The CDR3 runs to 18 residues. V lost 5 bases, J lost 0 bases, and 20 bases lay in between. In germline, CDR1 is MNHNY, CDR2 SVGAGI (reference sequence). The CDR3, as DNA: TGTGCCAGCAGTAGAGACGGACCGACTTCTTATAGCAATCAGCCCCAGCATTTT. Its translation is CASSRDGPTSYSNQPQHF.

The chain joins TRBV7-9 to TRBJ2-2; 7 nucleotides agree with TRBD1. Trimming took 3 bases from V and 4 from J; bases not matched to a gene: 8. Germline V gene sequence: CDR1 SEHNR, CDR2 FQNEAQ (reference sequence). The CDR3 has 16 amino acids. The CDR3 sequence: CASSFWDRGPTGELFF. In DNA, the CDR3 is TGTGCCAGCAGCTTTTGGGACAGAGGCCCCACCGGGGAGCTGTTTTTT.

CDR3 DNA: TGTGCCAGCAGTTTTAATACCCCGGGACAGGCCTCTTACGAGCAGTACTTC. Translated, it gives CASSFNTPGQASYEQYF. This chain uses TRBV6-5 with TRBJ2-7; TRBD1 agrees at 8 bases. The CDR3 contains 17 residues. V was clipped by 4 bases and J by 4 bases; unmatched bases: 15. Germline loops: CDR1 MNHEY, CDR2 SVGAGI.

This clonotype appeared many times. The chain uses TRBV6-1 and TRBJ1-2; TRBD1 aligns across 10 bases. V dropped 5 bases and J dropped 8; count of bases not matched to a gene: 8. The germline gives CDR1 MNHNS, CDR2 SASEGT. CDR3 size: 14 residues. The CDR3 loop is CASSPPGQGKGYTF. The DNA for the CDR3 is TGTGCCAGCAGTCCGCCGGGACAGGGGAAAGGCTACACCTTC.

This clonotype was seen at least ten times. The chain uses TRBV7-6 and TRBJ2-1; TRBD2 matches at 9 bases. Germline assignment: CDR1 SGHVS and CDR2 FNYEAQ. CDR3 length: 16 amino acids. V gave up 5 bases and J gave up 6 bases; unmatched junction bases: 11. CDR3 bases: TGTGCCAGCAGCCCCGACCCGGGACTAGCTTTCAATGAGCAGTTCTTC. Translating gives CASSPDPGLAFNEQFF.